One sample yielded the 10 T cell receptor beta chains listed below, sequenced in a study of response to subunit inactivated influenza vaccine. TCRdb passed the RT-PCR reads through MiXCR, listing each CDR3 protein once. The sample contains 500,000 to 600,000 distinct CDR3 sequences, approximately 12% of which appear only once. Sequencing used PBMCs from blood, obtained on the day of vaccination. These TCRs come from a man between 50 and 59 years old who received an inactivated influenza vaccine.

This clonotype has a count of ten or more. The rearrangement links TRBV4-2 to TRBJ1-5, with 10 bases fitting TRBD1. The germline CDR1 and CDR2 sequences are LGHNA and YNFKEQ. V trimming: 0 bases; J trimming: 9 bases; junction bases outside the gene matches: 5. The CDR3 spans 15 residues. The CDR3 nucleotides are TGTGCCAGCAGCCAAGATTATTGGGACAGGGGGCCCCAGCATTTT. As protein: CASSQDYWDRGPQHF.

This clonotype was found many times. The J gene is TRBJ2-1, the V gene TRBV2, with 9 bases fitting TRBD1. This CDR3 region has 16 residues. Germline V gene sequence: CDR1 SNHLY, CDR2 FYNNEI. V dropped 3 bases and J dropped 1; count of bases not matched to a gene: 4. The CDR3 nucleotides read TGTGCCAGCAGTGAGCCGGGACAGGGTTCCTACAATGAGCAGTTCTTC. The encoded protein is CASSEPGQGSYNEQFF. The variable domain in full, with the rest retrieved from reference TRBV2 and TRBJ2-1, is EPEVTQTPSHQVTQMGQEVILRCVPISNHLYFYWYRQILGQKVEFLVSFYNNEISEKSEIFDDQFSVERPDGSNFTLKIRSTKLEDSAMYFCASSEPGQGSYNEQFFGPGTRLTVL.

The chain combines TRBV12-3 or TRBV12-4 with TRBJ1-6, with D possibly matching TRBD1 (5 bases). Trimming took off 7 bases at V and 6 bases at J, with 19 bases between the two ends. CDR3 length: 16 residues. CDR3 protein: CASTLRWGGSNSPLHF. CDR3 coding DNA: TGTGCCAGCACCCTTCGTTGGGGGGGTAGTAATTCACCCCTCCACTTT.

This clonotype was seen a few times. The chain combines TRBV11-2 with TRBJ2-7, with D unresolved. Germline lookup yields CDR1 SGHAT and CDR2 FQNNGV. This CDR3 comprises 13 residues. V gave up 8 bases and J gave up 3 bases, with 14 bases separating them. In DNA form, the CDR3 reads TGTGCCAGCTTGACCCACGCTGGCTACGAGCAGTACTTC. This sequence encodes CASLTHAGYEQYF. The full variable domain, rest sourced from reference TRBV11-2 and TRBJ2-7, is EAGVAQSPRYKIIEKRQSVAFWCNPISGHATLYWYQQILGQGPKLLIQFQNNGVVDDSQLPKDRFSAERLKGVDSTLKIQPAKLEDSAVYLCASLTHAGYEQYFGPGTRLTVT.

The chain employs TRBV29-1 and TRBJ2-7, with 10 positions matching TRBD1. The junction had 4 bases not matched to a gene; V was cut back by 6 bases and J by 2 bases. CDR3 length: 13 residues. CDR1 and CDR2 from the germline V gene are SQVTM and ANQGSEA. In nucleotides, the CDR3 is TGCAGCGTCTCTGACAGGGGGCCCTACGAGCAGTACTTC. Translation: CSVSDRGPYEQYF.

This clonotype was detected a few times. This chain joins TRBV20-1 and TRBJ2-7, with a weak D call TRBD1 (6 bases). CDR3 length: 12 residues. The germline V and J ends were trimmed by 3 bases and 3 bases, with 9 bases remaining between them. Per the germline V gene, CDR1 is DFQATT and CDR2 is SNEGSKA (reference sequence). CDR3: CSARDSYYEQYF. CDR3 in DNA: TGCAGTGCTAGGGACAGCTACTACGAGCAGTACTTC.

On this clonotype itself: A read error may explain this, as a much larger clone is one base away. The V and J genes are TRBV4-1 and TRBJ1-2, with D maybe TRBD1 (6 bases). Germline CDR1 MGHRA, CDR2 YSYEKL. This CDR3 comprises 14 residues. The CDR3 spells CDSSPTGNPYGYTF. CDR3 in DNA: TGCGACAGCAGCCCTACAGGGAATCCCTATGGCTACACCTTC.

This clonotype was observed a handful of times. This sequence joins TRBV12-3 or TRBV12-4 and TRBJ1-6, with TRBD1 matching over 9 bases. The CDR3 totals 14 residues. J was trimmed by 11 bases and V by 5 bases; bases with no gene match: 7. CDR3 in amino acids: CASSRGQGWTPLHF. In nucleotides, the CDR3 is TGTGCCAGCAGTCGAGGACAGGGGTGGACACCCCTCCACTTT.

This clonotype came up a few times. The J gene is TRBJ2-1, the V gene TRBV2, with D hard to call. This CDR3 region has 16 residues. The germline CDR1 and CDR2 sequences are SNHLY and FYNNEI. V dropped 7 bases and J dropped 0 bases, with 16 bases sitting between them. The CDR3 region is CASTGLAVSSYNEQFF. The CDR3 region has the DNA TGTGCCAGCACAGGCTTGGCGGTAAGCTCCTACAATGAGCAGTTCTTC.

This chain uses TRBV20-1 with TRBJ2-7; D may be TRBD1 (5 bases). Trimming shortened V by 3 bases and J by 0 bases, and 12 bases separated the two germline ends. This CDR3 is built from 14 residues. Germline CDR1 reads DFQATT; CDR2 reads SNEGSKA (reference sequence). The CDR3 reads CSASETAISYEQYF. CDR3 nucleotide sequence: TGCAGTGCTAGTGAGACAGCAATCTCCTACGAGCAGTACTTC.